The 5 T cell receptor beta chains below were found in one sample sequenced in a study of chemoradiotherapy in HPV16-positive cancers. Profiling relied on immunoSEQ multiplex PCR, and the TCRdb table lists in-frame clones only, not all of them. The repertoire includes roughly 29,000 clones, 91% of them detected once, and less than 25% sits in the top ten. This material consisted of blood, taken from a patient who underwent chemoradiotherapy. The origin of the receptors is a human donor with HPV-associated anogenital cancer.

V gene TRBV5-4 combines with J gene TRBJ2-5; 13 bases are a match to TRBD2. The germline CDR1 and CDR2 sequences are SGHNT and YYREEE (reference sequence). The CDR3 spans 17 residues. V lost 3 bases and J lost 2; bases outside the gene matches: 7. The CDR3 loop reads CASSSGLAGRRQETQYF. The CDR3 coding sequence is TGTGCCAGCAGCTCGGGACTAGCGGGGAGGAGGCAAGAGACCCAGTACTTC.

The chain employs TRBV27 and TRBJ2-2; D assignment may be TRBD1 or TRBD2 (5 bases each). V was shortened by 6 bases and J by 4 bases, with 18 bases between the two germline ends. CDR3 size: 16 residues. Germline CDR1 reads MNHEY; CDR2 reads SMNVEV (reference sequence). CDR3 coding DNA: TGTGCCAGCAGGTCCGCCCTAGGTGGGGGCACCGGGGAGCTGTTTTTT. As protein: CASRSALGGGTGELFF.

This CDR3 is CASSQERDTEAFF. The CDR3 region has the DNA TGCGCCAGCAGCCAAGAGAGGGACACTGAAGCTTTCTTT. The chain joins TRBV4-3 to TRBJ1-1; no clear D. The germline CDR1 and CDR2 sequences are LGHNA and YSLEER. The CDR3 runs to 13 residues. Trimming took 0 bases from V and 3 from J, leaving 5 bases between them.

CDR3 region: CASSAGLAGGEQYF. Here the CDR3 DNA reads TGTGCCAGCAGCGCCGGACTAGCGGGGGGCGAGCAGTACTTC. This chain uses TRBV9 with TRBJ2-7, with 14 bases fitting TRBD2. CDR3 length: 14 residues. The germline V gene has CDR1 SGDLS and CDR2 YYNGEE. Losses at the gene ends were 3 bases for V and 6 bases for J; bases not matched to a gene: 2.

This chain connects TRBV6-1 to TRBJ2-2; TRBD1 matches 9 bases. The CDR3 contains 15 residues. Germline lookup yields CDR1 MNHNS and CDR2 SASEGT. V was pared by 6 bases and J by 4 bases, with 6 bases of the junction left unmatched. The CDR3 nucleotides read TGTGCCAGCAGAGAACAGGGGGCTAGCACCGGGGAGCTGTTTTTT. Residues: CASREQGASTGELFF.